A single sample gave rise to the 6 T cell receptor beta chains below, sequenced in a study of glioma-infiltrating T cells. The iRepertoire nested amplicon-rescue multiplex PCR amplified TCR alpha and beta CDR3s from RNA. Each CDR3 protein is one row after TCRdb ran MiXCR on the multiplex PCR reads. The sample shows under 200,000 distinct CDR3 sequences, around 40% of them seen only once. The sequenced sample was glioma tissue, nonneoplastic brain tissue, or PBMCs (not recorded which). These receptors were taken from a human donor with low-grade glioma or glioblastoma, undergoing nonglioma brain surgery, or in good health (not recorded which).

The chain joins TRBV2 to TRBJ2-7; D gene ambiguous. The CDR3 is 15 residues long. CDR1 and CDR2 from the germline V gene are SNHLY and FYNNEI. The V end was cut by 1 base, the J end by 0 bases, with 10 bases between. The CDR3, as DNA: TGTGCCAGCAGTGAAGGCCGGAAACTCTCCTACGAGCAGTACTTC. This translates into CASSEGRKLSYEQYF.

On this clonotype itself: This clone may be a read error of a much larger clone one base away. This chain uses TRBV20-1 with TRBJ2-1; 15 positions match TRBD2. This CDR3 contains 20 residues. Germline V CDR1 and CDR2: DFQATT, SNEGSKA (reference sequence). The CDR3 nucleotides read TGCAGTGCTAGATTGCCAAAACCGGGACTAGCGGGAGGTTCCTACACTGAGCAGTTCTTC. It translates to CSARLPKPGLAGGSYTEQFF.

With regard to this clonotype: Germline and junction disagree at one end, which may indicate a read error. The chain joins TRBV6-2 or TRBV6-3 to TRBJ2-1, with D perhaps TRBD2 (6 bases). This CDR3 has 14 residues. Germline-derived CDR1 and CDR2 are MNHEY and SVGEGT. The CDR3 region has the DNA TGTGCCAGCAGTGCAAGACTAGAGGACAATGAGCCGTTCTTC. Its protein is CASSARLEDNEPFF.

A note on this clonotype: Possible read error: a much larger clone is one base away. The J gene is TRBJ2-5, the V gene TRBV6-8; possible D gene TRBD1, 6 bases. Germline values: CDR1 MNHGY, CDR2 SAAAGT. V lost 6 bases and J 3 bases, leaving 26 bases between the germline ends. This CDR3 has 18 amino acids. DNA of the CDR3: TGTGCCAGCAGCTCAGGGGTGGCTGGCCCCACACCCAAAGAGACCCAGTACTTC. Protein: CASSSGVAGPTPKETQYF.

This clonotype was observed many times. The V gene is TRBV24-1, the J gene TRBJ1-2; TRBD1 is a possible D gene (5 bases). The CDR3 runs to 12 residues. The germline CDR1 and CDR2 sequences are KGHDR and SFDVKD. With 9 bases removed from V and 7 bases from J, the gap between germline ends came to 14 bases. DNA of the CDR3: TGTGCCACCTGGGACGGCCTTCTTGGCTACACCTTC. It encodes CATWDGLLGYTF.

This clonotype was recorded many times. V and J are TRBV7-3 and TRBJ2-5; D not certain. The CDR3 consists of 13 residues. In germline, CDR1 is SGHTA, CDR2 FQGTGA. V lost 1 base to trimming and J lost 5 bases, with 8 bases between them. The CDR3 reads CASSLNQMETQYF. In nucleotides, the CDR3 is TGTGCCAGCAGCTTAAATCAGATGGAGACCCAGTACTTC.